This record concerns one T cell receptor beta chain sequence. This record belongs to a study of radiation and T cells in renal cell carcinoma. Assay: immunoSEQ multiplex PCR; the TCRdb copy retains only in-frame clones and omits some. The sample includes approximately 80,000 clones, about 88% seen only once; the top ten take about 6%. As to time point: blood 4 weeks post-SBRT, at nephrectomy. Sample treatment: 15 Gy SBRT to primary tumor, nephrectomy 4 weeks later. Nephrectomy followed 15 Gy stereotactic body radiation by 4 weeks. Per the germline V gene, CDR1 is MNHEY and CDR2 is SVGAGI. This CDR3 has 14 residues. V was pared by 2 bases and J by 5 bases, with 12 bases between.

V gene TRBV6-5 combines with J gene TRBJ1-1, with unresolved D. This specimen consisted of blood, obtained from a patient whose treatment included radiotherapy and nephrectomy. The TCR originated in a woman aged 70-85 years with renal cell carcinoma. CDR3 coding DNA: TGTGCCAGCAGTTACGGCACGGGTGGGACTGAAGCTTTCTTT. Protein sequence: CASSYGTGGTEAFF.